These 7 T cell receptor beta chains were all obtained from the same sample, sequenced in a study of identical twins. TCRdb reprocessed the 5' RACE reads with MiXCR, giving one entry per CDR3 protein. The sample records approximately 350,000 distinct CDR3 sequences, roughly an eighth being singletons. These records were also assigned to another study, of yellow fever vaccine responses in identical twins.

The source material was CD8+ T cells sorted from blood. The receptors come from a woman under 30 in good health.

The rearrangement uses TRBV28 and TRBJ2-2, with a tentative D call TRBD2 (6 bases). This CDR3 comprises 15 residues. V dropped 3 bases and J dropped 2 bases, with 10 bases sitting between them. Germline CDR1 and CDR2: MDHEN and SYDVKM. This chain's CDR3 is CASSLSGGNTGELFF. CDR3 coding DNA: TGTGCCAGCAGTTTGTCCGGGGGAAACACCGGGGAGCTGTTTTTT.

The gene calls are TRBV29-1 and TRBJ1-1, with D hard to call. There are 12 residues in the CDR3. The germline V and J ends were trimmed by 4 bases and 1 base, with 7 bases remaining between them. Germline CDR1 reads SQVTM; CDR2 reads ANQGSEA. Here the CDR3 DNA reads TGCAGCGTTGGTAGCCCGAACACTGAAGCTTTCTTT. Protein sequence: CSVGSPNTEAFF. The full variable domain, completed using reference TRBV29-1 and TRBJ1-1, is SAVISQKPSRDICQRGTSLTIQCQVDSQVTMMFWYRQQPGQSLTLIATANQGSEATYESGFVIDKFPISRPNLTFSTLTVSNMSPEDSSIYLCSVGSPNTEAFFGQGTRLTVV.

J is TRBJ2-3 and V is TRBV12-3 or TRBV12-4; the match to TRBD2 covers 8 bases. Trimming cost V 5 bases and J 3 bases; bases outside gene matches: 10. The CDR3 spans 16 residues. CDR3 in DNA: TGTGCCAGCAGTCGCTTTAGGGCGGGGGGTACAGATACGCAGTATTTT. Amino acids: CASSRFRAGGTDTQYF.

The rearrangement links TRBV9 to TRBJ2-1, with 9 bases identical to TRBD2. The CDR3 spans 16 residues. V lost 5 bases to trimming and J lost 3 bases; unmatched junction nucleotides: 9. The germline CDR1 and CDR2 sequences are SGDLS and YYNGEE. CDR3 coding DNA: TGTGCCAGCAGTGCAAAAGGACTAGCGCACTACAATGAGCAGTTCTTC. This codes for CASSAKGLAHYNEQFF.

Only a few counts were recorded for this clonotype. J is TRBJ2-1 and V is TRBV20-1, with no clear D. The CDR3 contains 14 residues. CDR1 is DFQATT, CDR2 SNEGSKA, per germline (reference sequence). Trimming took 3 bases from V and 3 from J, leaving 12 bases between them. The CDR3 DNA reads as TGCAGTGCTAGTTCTAGTGAAGGCTACAATGAGCAGTTCTTC. It specifies CSASSSEGYNEQFF.

This clonotype occurred a few times. The V call is TRBV7-8, the J call TRBJ2-7; TRBD2 aligns across 9 bases. Germline trimming cut 4 bases from V and 0 bases from J; bases unmatched to any gene: 7. Germline-derived CDR1 and CDR2 are SGHVS and FQNEAQ. This CDR3 is 16 amino acids long. The CDR3 region is CASSSTISGSSYEQYF. The DNA of the CDR3 is TGTGCCAGCAGCTCCACCATTAGCGGGAGCTCCTACGAGCAGTACTTC.

In its sample, this clonotype was seen a few times. This chain joins TRBV12-3 or TRBV12-4 and TRBJ1-1; D not certain. This CDR3 spans 13 amino acids. The V end lost 5 bases, the J end lost 5 bases, and 12 bases lay between the germline ends. CDR3 sequence (DNA): TGTGCCAGCAGTCCTTTGCGGGTAACTGAAGCTTTCTTT. Translation gives CASSPLRVTEAFF.